This TCR beta chain was profiled in a study of cytomegalovirus exposure and HLA in healthy donors. Study-wide context: HLA-typed donors were the source of about 85 million unique TCRs, which an early data release held. Points from the study as a whole: A list of approximately 150 TCR beta chains associated with cytomegalovirus was given. Previous analysis showed most TCR beta V segments were productive about 90% or about 30% of the time.

About this clone: Its antigen is not identified. At one end the junction does not follow the germline gene, possibly because of a read error. Additional DNA sequences in this sample encode the identical CDR3.

The PCR made use of 60 Vbeta and 13 Jbeta primers. This table comes from immunoSEQ multiplex PCR, and its TCRdb copy is limited to in-frame clones, with some not included. The table records some 93,000 clones, 65% to 85% of them present only once. Each donor was healthy, and each was a bone marrow donor. Sample: PBMCs. The TCR comes from a man between 45 and 60 years old in good health and CMV-seronegative.

CDR3 DNA sequence: TGTGCCAGCAGCTCAATAATTGGGACTAGCGGGCCTGGAACCGGGGAGCTGTTTTTC. Its translation: CASSSIIGTSGPGTGELFF. The chain employs TRBV13 and TRBJ2-2; 12 nucleotides agree with TRBD2. The CDR3 runs to 19 residues. The V gene's germline CDR1 is PRHDT and CDR2 FYEKMQ (reference sequence).